This T cell receptor beta chain was retrieved from a study of early T cells in non-severe SARS-CoV-2 infection. The CDR3 is made up of 14 amino acids. Per the germline V gene, CDR1 is SSHAT and CDR2 is FNYEAQ (reference sequence). TCRdb fed the 5' RACE reads into MiXCR, producing one record per CDR3 protein. The repertoire holds over 60,000 distinct CDR3 sequences, with under 15% as singletons. Notes on this clonotype: The junction shows a germline mismatch at one end, possibly a read error.

The chain carries TRBV7-7 and TRBJ2-5, with a weak D call TRBD1 (5 bases). This TCR derives from an adult who was a healthcare worker with PCR-confirmed SARS-CoV-2 infection or an uninfected control (not recorded which). Material for sequencing was whole blood. The chain's CDR3 is CASSLNRRGETQYF. The CDR3 bases are TGTGCTAGCAGCTTGAACAGGCGAGGAGAGACCCAGTACTTC.